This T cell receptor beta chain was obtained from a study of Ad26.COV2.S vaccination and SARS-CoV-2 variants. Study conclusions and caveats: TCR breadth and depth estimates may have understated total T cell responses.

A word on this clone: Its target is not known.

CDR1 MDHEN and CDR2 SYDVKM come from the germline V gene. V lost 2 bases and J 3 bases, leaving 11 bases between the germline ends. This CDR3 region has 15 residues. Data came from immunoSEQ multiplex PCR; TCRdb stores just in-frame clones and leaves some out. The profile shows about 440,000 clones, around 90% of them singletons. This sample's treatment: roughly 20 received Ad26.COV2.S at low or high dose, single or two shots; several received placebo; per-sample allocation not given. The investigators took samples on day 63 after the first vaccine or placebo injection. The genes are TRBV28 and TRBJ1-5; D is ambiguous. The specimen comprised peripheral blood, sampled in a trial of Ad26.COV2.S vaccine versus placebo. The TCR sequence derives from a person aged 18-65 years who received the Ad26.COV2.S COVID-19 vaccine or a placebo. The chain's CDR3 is CASSLGGSDNQPQHF. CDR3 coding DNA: TGTGCCAGCAGTTTAGGCGGGTCGGACAATCAGCCCCAGCATTTT. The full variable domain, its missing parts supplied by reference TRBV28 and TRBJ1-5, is DVKVTQSSRYLVKRTGEKVFLECVQDMDHENMFWYRQDPGLGLRLIYFSYDVKMKEKGDIPEGYSVSREKKERFSLILESASTNQTSMYLCASSLGGSDNQPQHFGDGTRLSIL.